The sequence of this T cell receptor beta chain was determined in a study of T cell responses to AZD1222 COVID-19 vaccine. Points from the study as a whole: The repertoires were collected only after the peak T cell response. Clonal diversity was possibly underestimated, and white British individuals and females predominated among donors. The study found Spike-specific TCR breadth and depth rose after two AZD1222 doses.

Assay used: immunoSEQ multiplex PCR; TCRdb lists only in-frame clones, some missing. The sample lists about 85,000 clones; roughly 88% were seen once. To note about this clone: Antigen unknown.

Germline values: CDR1 SEHNR, CDR2 FQNEAQ (reference sequence). The CDR3 is made up of 14 amino acids. V lost 1 base and J lost 4, with 10 bases in between. This specimen consisted of peripheral blood, obtained on day 0 of AZD1222 vaccination. This clonotype was obtained from an adult in good health. This chain joins TRBV7-9 and TRBJ1-2; D is unclear. The CDR3 sequence is CASSLEGPIYGYTF. CDR3 in DNA: TGTGCCAGCAGCTTAGAAGGGCCCATCTATGGCTACACCTTC. Full variable domain (missing parts from reference TRBV7-9 and TRBJ1-2): DTGVSQNPRHKITKRGQNVTFRCDPISEHNRLYWYRQTLGQGPEFLTYFQNEAQLEKSRLLSDRFSAERPKGSFSTLEIQRTEQGDSAMYLCASSLEGPIYGYTFGSGTRLTVV.